Described below is a single T cell receptor (beta chain) sequence and its context. Its cognate antigen is unknown. Treatment: approximately nine-day PBMC culture with coronavirus spike peptide pools or control peptides (ViraFEST assay). Cultured CD4+ T-cell DNA underwent Oncomine TCR Beta short-read sequencing. TCRdb reprocessed the PCR reads with MiXCR, giving one entry per CDR3 protein. This table has fewer than 20,000 distinct CDR3 sequences, 53% appearing once. The ends were cut back, 1 base at V and 6 bases at J, with 9 bases in the middle. Germline lookup yields CDR1 MDHEN and CDR2 SYDVKM. The CDR3 has 13 amino acids. The sample is drawn from a study of vaccination and CD4 T cells after COVID-19. Turning to the study itself: After nasal swab PCR-confirmed SARS-CoV-2, 8 to 10 convalescents had mild disease and one severe. Diagnosis preceded the drawing of post-COVID samples by a median approximately 96 days (range 35 to 161). Ranging from 14 to 241, the interval between dose two and post-vaccine sampling had a median of 72 days. The authors used overlapping spike peptides from SARS-CoV-2, HCoV-NL63, HCoV-OC43 and HCoV-229E to stimulate cells.

The chain joins TRBV28 to TRBJ1-2, with TRBD1 as a possible D gene (5 bases). Specimen: CD4+ T cells from blood, cultured in vitro, collected before SARS-CoV-2 vaccination. This receptor was taken from a human donor who had recovered from COVID-19. The DNA of the CDR3 is TGTGCCAGCAGTTTATACGGGACCCATGGCTACACCTTC. Translation: CASSLYGTHGYTF.